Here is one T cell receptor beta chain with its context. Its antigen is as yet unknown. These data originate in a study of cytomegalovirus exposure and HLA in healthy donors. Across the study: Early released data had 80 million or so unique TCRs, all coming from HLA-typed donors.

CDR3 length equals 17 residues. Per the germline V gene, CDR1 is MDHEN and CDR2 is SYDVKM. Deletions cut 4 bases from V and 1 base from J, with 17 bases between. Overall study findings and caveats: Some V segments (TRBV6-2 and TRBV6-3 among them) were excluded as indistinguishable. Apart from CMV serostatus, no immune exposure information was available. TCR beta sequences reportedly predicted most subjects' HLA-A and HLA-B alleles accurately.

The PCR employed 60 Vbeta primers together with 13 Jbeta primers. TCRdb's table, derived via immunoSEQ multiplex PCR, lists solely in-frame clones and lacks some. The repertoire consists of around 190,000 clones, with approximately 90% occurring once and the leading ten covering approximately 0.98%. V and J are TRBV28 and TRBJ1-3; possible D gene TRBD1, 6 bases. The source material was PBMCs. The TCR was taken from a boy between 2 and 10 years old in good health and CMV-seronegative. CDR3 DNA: TGTGCCAGCAGTTACTGGACAGTACGGGCATCTGGAAACACCATATATTTT. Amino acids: CASSYWTVRASGNTIYF.